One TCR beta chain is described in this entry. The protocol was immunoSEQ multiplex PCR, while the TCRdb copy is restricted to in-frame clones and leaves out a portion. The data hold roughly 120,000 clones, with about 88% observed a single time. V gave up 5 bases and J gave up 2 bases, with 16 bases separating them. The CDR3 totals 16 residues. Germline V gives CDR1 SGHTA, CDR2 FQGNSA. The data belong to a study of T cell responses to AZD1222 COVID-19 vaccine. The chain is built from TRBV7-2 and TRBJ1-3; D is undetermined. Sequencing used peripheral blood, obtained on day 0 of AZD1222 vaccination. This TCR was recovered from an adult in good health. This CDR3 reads CASSQLHLRTGNTIYF. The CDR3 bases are TGTGCCAGCAGCCAGCTGCACCTAAGAACTGGAAACACCATATATTTT.